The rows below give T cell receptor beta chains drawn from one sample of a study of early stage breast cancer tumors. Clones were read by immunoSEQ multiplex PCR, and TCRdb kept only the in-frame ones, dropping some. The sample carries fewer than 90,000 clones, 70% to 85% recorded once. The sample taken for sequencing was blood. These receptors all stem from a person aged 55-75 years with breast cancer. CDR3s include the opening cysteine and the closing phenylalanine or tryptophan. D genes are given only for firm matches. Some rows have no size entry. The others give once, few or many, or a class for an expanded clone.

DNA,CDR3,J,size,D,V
TGCGCCAGCAGCCAAGATGGGCAGTCGGGATCAGATACGCAGTATTTT,CASSQDGQSGSDTQYF,TRBJ2-3,NA,NA,TRBV4-3
TGTGCCAGCAGCGTAGAGGCAGGGAGGAACACTGAAGCTTTCTTT,CASSVEAGRNTEAFF,TRBJ1-1,few,NA,TRBV9
TGTGCCAGCAGCTTAGATCTTGCGGGGGGATACACAGATACGCAGTATTTT,CASSLDLAGGYTDTQYF,TRBJ2-3,NA,TRBD2,TRBV11-2
TGTGCCAGCAGCTCCAACTCGGGAGGCCACACCGGGGAGCTGTTTTTT,CASSSNSGGHTGELFF,TRBJ2-2,NA,TRBD2,TRBV7-2
TGTGCCAGCAGCTTAGATGGGACGGGGAGCATCCTAGACATTCAGTACTTC,CASSLDGTGSILDIQYF,TRBJ2-4,NA,NA,TRBV7-2
TGTGCCAGCAGCTCGGGGGGTTGGACTGAAGCTTTCTTT,CASSSGGWTEAFF,TRBJ1-1,NA,NA,TRBV5-8
TGTGCCAGCAGGTCCGGGACTTCCTCCCCAGCTTTCTTT,CASRSGTSSPAFF,TRBJ1-1,NA,NA,TRBV7-2
TGTGCCACCGGGGGGACCGATCAGCCCCAGCATTTT,CATGGTDQPQHF,TRBJ1-5,NA,NA,TRBV10-3
TGCGCCAGCAGCCCCCGCCAGGGTGGGGTTTCAGAAACGCAGTATTTT,CASSPRQGGVSETQYF,TRBJ2-3,NA,NA,TRBV4-3
TGCGCCAGCAGCTTGGGACTAGCGGTAGAGCAAGAGACCCAGTACTTC,CASSLGLAVEQETQYF,TRBJ2-5,NA,TRBD2,TRBV5-1
TGTGCCAGCTCTTCAGGGGTGCGTGAAAAACTGTTTTTT,CASSSGVREKLFF,TRBJ1-4,NA,NA,TRBV7-6
TGTGCCAGCAGTCCGGGACAGGGAAGGGAAAAACTGTTTTTT,CASSPGQGREKLFF,TRBJ1-4,NA,TRBD1,TRBV28
TGTGCCAGCAGTCCTCCGGGGGGGGGAGAGACCCAGTACTTC,CASSPPGGGETQYF,TRBJ2-5,NA,TRBD2,TRBV28
TGCGCCAGCAGCTTGGACGGGGGCAGATCCTACGAGCAGTACTTC,CASSLDGGRSYEQYF,TRBJ2-7,NA,NA,TRBV5-1
TGTGCCAGCAGTGAAGAGAGCCAAAACACCATATATTTT,CASSEESQNTIYF,TRBJ1-3,NA,NA,TRBV2
TGCGCCAGCAGCGGAGGGGGGGCGTCCTACAATGAGCAGTTCTTC,CASSGGGASYNEQFF,TRBJ2-1,NA,NA,TRBV5-1
TGCGCCAGCAGCCCGAGGACAGGGGCCGCCTACGAGCAGTACTTC,CASSPRTGAAYEQYF,TRBJ2-7,NA,TRBD1,TRBV4-1
TGTGCCAGCGTCTGGAGACAGGGCAATGAAAAACTGTTTTTT,CASVWRQGNEKLFF,TRBJ1-4,NA,TRBD1,TRBV6-1
TGTGCCAGTAACAGAGCTAATGAAAAACTGTTTTTT,CASNRANEKLFF,TRBJ1-4,NA,NA,TRBV2
TGTGCCAGCAGCCCCGGGACTAGCGGGAACACCGGGGAGCTGTTTTTT,CASSPGTSGNTGELFF,TRBJ2-2,NA,TRBD2,TRBV11-2
TGTGCCAGCAGCTCCAGAAACACCATATATTTT,CASSSRNTIYF,TRBJ1-3,NA,NA,TRBV11-2
TGTGCCTGGAGTTTGTGGAGGGGCGCTGGAAACACCATATATTTT,CAWSLWRGAGNTIYF,TRBJ1-3,NA,NA,TRBV30
TGCAGTGCTGAAGTATACGAGCAGTACTTC,CSAEVYEQYF,TRBJ2-7,NA,NA,TRBV20-1
TGTGCCAGCTCACGCGGGTTCGCGGACGAGCAGTACTTC,CASSRGFADEQYF,TRBJ2-7,NA,NA,TRBV18
TGCGCCAGCAGCCGGGACAGGAGTTTCACTGAAGCTTTCTTT,CASSRDRSFTEAFF,TRBJ1-1,NA,TRBD1,TRBV5-1
TGTGCCTGGGGACAGACAAACACTGAAGCTTTCTTT,CAWGQTNTEAFF,TRBJ1-1,few,NA,TRBV30
TGCAGCGGGATTTACGATGAGCAGTTCTTC,CSGIYDEQFF,TRBJ2-1,NA,NA,TRBV29-1
TGTGCCAGCAGCACTGGGGGGGGAAGAGGGTCCTACGAGCAGTACTTC,CASSTGGGRGSYEQYF,TRBJ2-7,NA,TRBD2,TRBV9
TGCGCCAGCAGCTTAAGTGCCTACGAGCAGTACTTC,CASSLSAYEQYF,TRBJ2-7,few,NA,TRBV5-1
TGTGCCAGCAGTGACTGGGCTTTTATCTGGGGAGAAGGGAACAATGAGCAGTTCTTC,CASSDWAFIWGEGNNEQFF,TRBJ2-1,NA,NA,TRBV6-1
TGTGTGGCGACTAGCGGGACCTCCAAAAACATTCAGTACTTC,CVATSGTSKNIQYF,TRBJ2-4,NA,TRBD2,TRBV19
TGTGCCAGCAGCTTATTAACAAGGAACACTGAAGCTTTCTTT,CASSLLTRNTEAFF,TRBJ1-1,NA,NA,TRBV28
TGTGCCAGCGGACAGGGAGGGACTGAAGCTTTCTTT,CASGQGGTEAFF,TRBJ1-1,NA,TRBD1,TRBV7-9
TGTGCCAGTAGTGTCCGGACAGCCACCGGGGAGCTGTTTTTT,CASSVRTATGELFF,TRBJ2-2,NA,NA,TRBV19
TGTGCCTGGAGTCCTCGACAGGGGAGATTGTCGACTGGGGCCAACGTCCTGACTTTC,CAWSPRQGRLSTGANVLTF,TRBJ2-6,NA,TRBD1,TRBV30
TGTGCCAGCATACGCGCCGTAGCGGGGCAAGAGACCCAGTACTTC,CASIRAVAGQETQYF,TRBJ2-5,NA,TRBD2,TRBV2
TGTGCCTGGACGCCGGGAGAGACCCAGTACTTC,CAWTPGETQYF,TRBJ2-5,NA,NA,TRBV30
TGTGCCAGCAGCCTCATGACTAGCGGCTACACAGATACGCAGTATTTT,CASSLMTSGYTDTQYF,TRBJ2-3,NA,TRBD2,TRBV7-9
TGTGCCAGCAGCGGGGTTGTCGGACTAGTCACAGATACGCAGTATTTT,CASSGVVGLVTDTQYF,TRBJ2-3,NA,TRBD2,TRBV9
TGCAGCGTGCCGGGACTGACCAGACGGGAGCAGTACTTC,CSVPGLTRREQYF,TRBJ2-7,NA,NA,TRBV29-1
TGTGCCAGCAGCTTATATGGGACAAATACACAAGAGACCCAGTACTTC,CASSLYGTNTQETQYF,TRBJ2-5,NA,NA,TRBV7-6
TGTGCCAGCAGCGTAGGGCCGGGACAGGGGATAGGAAGGGACACAGATACGCAGTATTTT,CASSVGPGQGIGRDTDTQYF,TRBJ2-3,NA,TRBD1,TRBV9
TGCGCCAGCAGCCAAGAAGGGGACTCCTACAATGAGCAGTTCTTC,CASSQEGDSYNEQFF,TRBJ2-1,NA,NA,TRBV4-3
TGCAGCGTTGCGAGAGTGGCGGGAGGCACCACACCAGATACGCAGTATTTT,CSVARVAGGTTPDTQYF,TRBJ2-3,few,TRBD2,TRBV29-1
TGTGCCAGCAGTTATTTCAAGTTAGGGAGAAACACCATATATTTT,CASSYFKLGRNTIYF,TRBJ1-3,NA,NA,TRBV28
TGCGCCAGCAGTCTAAGACCAGAGACCGGGGAGCTGTTTTTT,CASSLRPETGELFF,TRBJ2-2,NA,NA,TRBV5-1
TGTGCCAGCAGTTACTTGGGGAGCGGGGCGCGGGTCTTC,CASSYLGSGARVF,TRBJ2-1,NA,TRBD2,TRBV6-5
TGTGCCACCAGCAGAGATAGAGCCCGCAATGAGCAGTTCTTC,CATSRDRARNEQFF,TRBJ2-1,NA,NA,TRBV15
TGCGCCAGCAGCTGGACTAGCGGGCCCCAAGAGACCCAGTACTTC,CASSWTSGPQETQYF,TRBJ2-5,NA,TRBD2,TRBV5-1
TGTGCTAGCAGCTTATTCCAGTCGGGTGAGCAGTTCTTC,CASSLFQSGEQFF,TRBJ2-1,NA,NA,TRBV7-7